The source of this TCR beta chain is a study of T cell responses to AZD1222 COVID-19 vaccine. This CDR3 has 14 residues. Trimming took off 5 bases at V and 2 bases at J, with 12 bases between the two ends. Germline loops: CDR1 GTSNPN, CDR2 SVGIG (reference sequence). Whole-study findings and limits: Across the whole spike, CD4 TCRs peaked at regions 160-218 and 743-854.

Of note for this clone: Its antigen remains unknown.

Profiling relied on immunoSEQ multiplex PCR, and the TCRdb table lists in-frame clones only, not all of them. The sample includes 150,000 or so clones, around 90% of them seen just once. The J gene is TRBJ2-2, the V gene TRBV30; D not resolved. Sequencing used peripheral blood, obtained 28 days after the second AZD1222 dose. The clonotype originates from an adult who received the AZD1222 COVID-19 vaccine. The CDR3 loop is CAWGPYGNTGELFF. In DNA, the CDR3 is TGTGCCTGGGGTCCGTACGGAAACACCGGGGAGCTGTTTTTT.